The T cell receptor beta chain described here comes from a study of blood T cell repertoires in COVID-19. Sequencing used immunoSEQ multiplex PCR; TCRdb keeps in-frame clones, though not all of them. This sample has some 14,000 clones, with less than 85% found just once. This CDR3 spans 16 amino acids. Germline assignment: CDR1 SEHNR and CDR2 FQNEAQ (reference sequence). Trimming left V 5 bases short and J 5 bases short, with 20 bases between. The genes are TRBV7-9 and TRBJ2-3; possible D gene TRBD2, 6 bases. The clonotype comes from a man between 35 and 55 years old with active or convalescent COVID-19. Sample: peripheral blood. DNA of the CDR3: TGTGCCAGCAGCCCGTCGGGACTCAATTTGGGAGATACGCAGTATTTT. It codes for CASSPSGLNLGDTQYF.